Each of the 3 T cell receptor beta chains below was sequenced from the same sample in a study of CD8 T cells in ankylosing spondylitis. In TCRdb, the 5' RACE reads were re-called with MiXCR into one record per CDR3 protein. The repertoire holds roughly 40,000 distinct CDR3 sequences, with 2.7% as singletons. The sample taken for sequencing was blood, either unsorted or a sorted T cell fraction (not recorded which). The receptors were sampled from a male donor with ankylosing spondylitis or in good health (not recorded which).

This clonotype was seen at least ten times. The chain employs TRBV9 and TRBJ2-3, with TRBD2 identical over 14 bases. The V segment lost 3 bases and the J segment 6 bases; nucleotides outside the gene matches: 9. In germline, CDR1 is SGDLS, CDR2 YYNGEE. This CDR3 has 17 amino acids. The DNA for the CDR3 is TGTGCCAGCAGCGGAGGACTAGCGGGAGGATTAAGTGATACGCAGTATTTT. Translation: CASSGGLAGGLSDTQYF.

This clonotype was seen repeatedly, ten times or more. CDR3 residues: CASSPTWDGSYEQYF. In DNA form, the CDR3 reads TGTGCCAGCAGCCCCACTTGGGACGGGTCCTACGAGCAGTACTTC. The rearrangement links TRBV9 to TRBJ2-7, with D tentatively TRBD1 or TRBD2 (5 bases each). The V gene lost 4 bases and the J gene lost 1 base, with 15 bases spanning the gap. This CDR3 spans 15 amino acids. Germline V lookup: CDR1 SGDLS, CDR2 YYNGEE.

This clonotype was picked up many times. The V gene is TRBV9, the J gene TRBJ2-2; D remains ambiguous. The CDR3 has 13 residues. CDR1 is SGDLS and CDR2 is YYNGEE in the germline V gene. Trimming left V 0 bases short and J 5 bases short, with 5 bases between. As DNA, the CDR3 is TGTGCCAGCAGCGTAGACATTACCGGGGAGCTGTTTTTT. It translates to CASSVDITGELFF.